The 10 T cell receptor beta chains below all came from one sample that was sequenced in a study of T cell responses to AZD1222 COVID-19 vaccine. TCRdb's table, derived via immunoSEQ multiplex PCR, lists solely in-frame clones and lacks some. The sample holds tens of thousands of clones, approximately 85% seen once. This sample comprised peripheral blood, obtained on day 0 of AZD1222 vaccination. These receptor sequences come from an adult in good health.

J is TRBJ2-7 and V is TRBV11-2; no definite D call. Germline assignment: CDR1 SGHAT and CDR2 FQNNGV. This CDR3 has 10 amino acids. With 4 bases removed from V and 6 bases from J, the gap between germline ends came to 4 bases. The CDR3 is CASSSREQYF. Written as DNA, the CDR3 is TGTGCCAGCAGCTCCCGCGAGCAGTACTTC.

V and J are TRBV15 and TRBJ1-5; TRBD1 is a possible D gene (5 bases). In germline, CDR1 is LNHNV, CDR2 YYDKDF (reference sequence). CDR3 size: 14 residues. The ends were cut back, 3 bases at V and 7 bases at J, with 13 bases in the middle. CDR3 amino acids: CATSSGRGGQPQHF. CDR3 DNA sequence: TGTGCCACCAGCAGCGGAAGGGGCGGCCAGCCCCAGCATTTT.

The chain joins TRBV3-1 (or the pseudogene TRBV3-2) to TRBJ2-3, with D possibly being TRBD1 (5 bases). Trimming took 3 bases from V and 2 from J, leaving 12 bases between them. The CDR3 covers 15 residues. Germline CDR1 is LGHDT and CDR2 is YNNKEL (reference sequence). CDR3 bases: TGTGCCAGCAGCCATCAGGGTACTCTCACAGATACGCAGTATTTT. Translation: CASSHQGTLTDTQYF.

In its sample, this clone was seen a few times. This chain connects TRBV3-1 (or the pseudogene TRBV3-2) to TRBJ2-7; possibly TRBD2 for D (6 bases). This CDR3 is built from 11 residues. Germline loops: CDR1 LGHDT, CDR2 YNNKEL (reference sequence). V was shortened by 5 bases and J by 7 bases, with 9 bases between the two germline ends. The CDR3 protein is CASSGRGEQYF. CDR3 nucleotide sequence: TGTGCCAGCAGCGGCCGGGGGGAGCAGTACTTC.

The chain uses TRBV19 and TRBJ2-3, with unresolved D. The V gene lost 7 bases and the J gene lost 0 bases, with 11 bases spanning the gap. The germline V gene has CDR1 LNHDA and CDR2 SQIVND (reference sequence). The CDR3 runs 14 residues. The CDR3 loop reads CASKFGGSTDTQYF. The CDR3 DNA is TGTGCCAGTAAGTTTGGCGGTAGCACAGATACGCAGTATTTT. The full variable domain, in which reference TRBV19 and TRBJ2-3 provide the parts outside the CDR3, is DGGITQSPKYLFRKEGQNVTLSCEQNLNHDAMYWYRQDPGQGLRLIYYSQIVNDFQKGDIAEGYSVSREKKESFPLTVTSAQKNPTAFYLCASKFGGSTDTQYFGPGTRLTVL.

The V gene is TRBV19, the J gene TRBJ2-4; 7 positions agree with TRBD1. The CDR3 is made up of 19 amino acids. The junction had 16 bases not matched to a gene; V was cut back by 3 bases and J by 2 bases. Germline V gives CDR1 LNHDA, CDR2 SQIVND (reference sequence). CDR3 region: CASSIGSFEGATTKNIQYF. CDR3 bases: TGTGCCAGTAGTATCGGATCTTTTGAGGGGGCGACGACCAAAAACATTCAGTACTTC.

V and J are TRBV5-1 and TRBJ1-2; maybe TRBD1 (5 bases). Germline CDR1 and CDR2: SGHRS and YFSETQ. CDR3 length equals 14 residues. V lost 1 base and J lost 2, with 9 bases in between. In nucleotides, the CDR3 is TGCGCCAGCAGCTTGCCAGGGACGAACTATGGCTACACCTTC. It yields the protein CASSLPGTNYGYTF.

J is TRBJ2-1 and V is TRBV6-4; possibly TRBD1 for D (5 bases). The CDR3 is 14 residues long. Germline V gives CDR1 MRHNA, CDR2 SNTAGT. Trimming cost V 6 bases and J 5 bases, with 14 bases left between them. CDR3 in amino acids: CASSAGNRNNEQFF. The CDR3 DNA reads as TGTGCCAGCAGCGCCGGTAACAGGAACAATGAGCAGTTCTTC.

This sequence joins TRBV3-1 (or the pseudogene TRBV3-2) and TRBJ1-2; no clear D. Trimming left V 0 bases short and J 7 bases short, with 9 bases between. Germline assignment: CDR1 LGHDT and CDR2 YNNKEL (reference sequence). There are 13 residues in the CDR3. The chain's CDR3 is CASSQDLLSGYTF. DNA for the CDR3: TGTGCCAGCAGCCAAGATCTCTTGAGTGGCTACACCTTC.

The J gene is TRBJ1-6, the V gene TRBV6-5, with D unclear. The CDR3 runs to 13 residues. Germline CDR1 is MNHEY and CDR2 is SVGAGI. Trimming shortened V by 8 bases and J by 7 bases, and 12 bases separated the two germline ends. The CDR3 reads CASSTGNNSPLHF. In DNA form, the CDR3 reads TGTGCCAGCTCCACGGGGAACAATTCACCCCTCCACTTT.